This T cell receptor beta chain was identified during a study of ipilimumab plus nivolumab after autologous stem cell transplantation. Turning to the study itself: A median of roughly 8 nivolumab and a few ipilimumab doses were given. The study, taken as a whole, reports: The authors say TCR, Treg and microbiome findings warrant further study.

On this clone: What it binds is not known. This sample includes further DNA sequences coding for the same CDR3.

Clones were sequenced by immunoSEQ multiplex PCR, and TCRdb holds only the in-frame ones, with some missing. The data contain just under 9,500 clones, about 67% of them singletons. Checkpoint therapy with ipilimumab 1 mg/kg began 14 to 28 days after transplant. CDR3 size: 14 residues. Germline assignment: CDR1 MDHEN and CDR2 SYDVKM. V lost 2 bases, J lost 1 base, and 8 bases lay in between. The chain is built from TRBV28 and TRBJ1-1; D gene ambiguous. The sequence derives from a female donor with multiple myeloma. The sequenced sample was PBMCs, obtained in a trial of ipilimumab plus nivolumab as post-transplant consolidation. CDR3 DNA: TGTGCCAGCAGTTTAGAGAGGGAGAACACTGAAGCTTTCTTT. The encoded protein is CASSLERENTEAFF.